A single sample gave rise to the 10 T cell receptor beta chains below, sequenced in a study of blood T cell repertoires in COVID-19. Data came from immunoSEQ multiplex PCR; TCRdb stores just in-frame clones and leaves some out. Of about 200,000 clones in the sample, roughly 82% were seen once. Specimen: peripheral blood. The receptors come from a human donor in a cohort sampled during active COVID-19.

The CDR3 coding sequence is TGTGCCAGCAGTGAAAGCCGGGGGGCCGCGGCGGGTTCACCCCTCCACTTT. As protein: CASSESRGAAAGSPLHF. The rearrangement joins TRBV2 to TRBJ1-6, with D possibly matching TRBD1 (6 bases). The CDR3 covers 17 residues. Germline loops: CDR1 SNHLY, CDR2 FYNNEI. V was cut by 2 bases and J by 9 bases, with 20 bases left in between.

Remarks on this clone: At one boundary the junction diverges from the germline segment, which might be a read error. V gene TRBV24-1 combines with J gene TRBJ2-1; 9 positions agree with TRBD1. Germline values: CDR1 KGHDR, CDR2 SFDVKD. The CDR3 is made up of 16 amino acids. The CDR3 DNA reads TGTACCACCAGTGATTTGCGGACAGGGGAGGGGAATGAGCAGTTCTTC. Amino acid sequence: CTTSDLRTGEGNEQFF.

The V and J genes are TRBV11-2 and TRBJ2-7, with D perhaps TRBD1 (5 bases). V dropped 0 bases and J dropped 5 bases, with 8 bases sitting between them. The CDR3 contains 13 residues. CDR1 and CDR2 from the germline V gene are SGHAT and FQNNGV. CDR3 loop: CASSLDSGNEQYF. The CDR3, as DNA: TGTGCCAGCAGCTTAGATTCAGGGAACGAGCAGTACTTC.

The chain uses TRBV29-1 and TRBJ2-1; a possible D gene is TRBD1 (6 bases). CDR1 and CDR2 (germline): SQVTM, ANQGSEA. CDR3 size: 15 residues. V lost 3 bases and J lost 0, with 12 bases in between. Written as DNA, the CDR3 is TGCAGCGTTGAGAAGGGGGTGAGCTCCTACAATGAGCAGTTCTTC. It yields the protein CSVEKGVSSYNEQFF.

V gene TRBV4-1 combines with J gene TRBJ2-1, with 10 bases matching TRBD2. Germline V CDR1 and CDR2: MGHRA, YSYEKL. The CDR3 spans 18 residues. Germline trimming cut 2 bases from V and 1 base from J; bases unmatched to any gene: 8. DNA of the CDR3: TGCGCCAGCAGCCAACGCAGCGGGAGGGCCTCATCCTACAATGAGCAGTTCTTC. It translates to CASSQRSGRASSYNEQFF.

This chain uses TRBV6-6 with TRBJ2-1; 10 bases agree with TRBD2. There are 16 residues in the CDR3. Germline CDR1 is MNHNY and CDR2 is SVGAGI (reference sequence). With V trimmed by 6 bases and J by 2 bases, 7 bases remained unmatched. The CDR3 spells CASSLQREGPYNEQFF. DNA of the CDR3: TGTGCCAGCAGCCTGCAGCGGGAGGGCCCCTACAATGAGCAGTTCTTC.

The V call is TRBV7-9, the J call TRBJ1-2, with TRBD1 identical over 7 bases. The CDR3 is 16 residues long. V trimming: 3 bases; J trimming: 7 bases; junction bases outside the gene matches: 14. CDR1 is SEHNR and CDR2 is FQNEAQ in the germline V gene (reference sequence). The CDR3 region has the DNA TGTGCCAGCAGCTTCCCCGAGGCACAGGGGCCAGGTGGCTACACCTTC. Translation gives CASSFPEAQGPGGYTF. Looking up the rest from reference TRBV7-9 and TRBJ1-2 gives the full variable domain: DTGVSQNPRHKITKRGQNVTFRCDPISEHNRLYWYRQTLGQGPEFLTYFQNEAQLEKSRLLSDRFSAERPKGSFSTLEIQRTEQGDSAMYLCASSFPEAQGPGGYTFGSGTRLTVV.

The V and J genes are TRBV5-1 and TRBJ2-2; D unclear. The germline CDR1 and CDR2 sequences are SGHRS and YFSETQ. Trimming pared 4 bases from V and 4 bases from J, leaving 11 bases between. CDR3 length: 14 amino acids. In nucleotides, the CDR3 is TGCGCCAGCAGCCTAACCGGTGTCACCGGGGAGCTGTTTTTT. This translates into CASSLTGVTGELFF.

The V call is TRBV19, the J call TRBJ1-3; D call uncertain. Germline V gene sequence: CDR1 LNHDA, CDR2 SQIVND (reference sequence). The CDR3 loop spans 16 amino acids. Trimming pared 0 bases from V and 4 bases from J, leaving 13 bases between. CDR3 sequence: CASSIDPYSTGNTIYF. In DNA form, the CDR3 reads TGTGCCAGTAGTATAGACCCCTACTCAACGGGAAACACCATATATTTT. Drawing the rest from reference TRBV19 and TRBJ1-3, the complete variable domain is DGGITQSPKYLFRKEGQNVTLSCEQNLNHDAMYWYRQDPGQGLRLIYYSQIVNDFQKGDIAEGYSVSREKKESFPLTVTSAQKNPTAFYLCASSIDPYSTGNTIYFGEGSWLTVV.

This clone was recorded many times. The genes are TRBV12-3 or TRBV12-4 and TRBJ1-3, with D unresolved. The germline V and J ends were trimmed by 2 bases and 7 bases, with 3 bases remaining between them. The length of the CDR3 is 11 residues. In DNA form, the CDR3 reads TGTGCCAGCAGTTTACAGAACACCATATATTTT. It specifies CASSLQNTIYF.